This TCR beta chain was obtained from a study of OX40 agonist ivuxolimab in advanced cancers. Looking at the study overall: Averaging about 60 years in age, with a range of 23 to 79, the cohort was about 86% male.

The CDR3 is made up of 15 amino acids. CDR1 MDHEN and CDR2 SYDVKM come from the germline V gene. Trimming removed 8 bases at V and 2 bases at J, with 16 bases between. General study findings and limits: With doses of 0.1-3.0 mg/kg, partial responders showed among the lowest clonal expansion. CD8+ T cells showed, on average, more clonal expansion than CD4+ cells.

A word on this clone: The antigen remains undetermined.

Exclusion of a patient followed from autoimmune disease history or systemic immunosuppression. Sequencing used immunoSEQ multiplex PCR; TCRdb keeps in-frame clones, though not all of them. Of tens of thousands of clones listed, more than 65% were seen once; the top ten hold almost 4.5%. The genes are TRBV28 and TRBJ1-3; tentative D call: TRBD1 (5 bases). Sequenced material: CD4+ or CD8+ T cells sorted from blood, taken in a trial of the OX40 agonist ivuxolimab. This clonotype was obtained from an adult with an advanced solid tumor such as melanoma, head and neck, liver or kidney cancer. The CDR3 DNA is TGTGCCAGCCAGCCTGAAGGGGCCACTGGAAACACCATATATTTT. As protein: CASQPEGATGNTIYF.